This T cell receptor beta chain was sequenced in a study of breast tumors, draining lymph nodes, adjacent tissues. Germline lookup yields CDR1 MNHNY and CDR2 SVGAGI (reference sequence). CDR3 length: 14 residues. In its sample, this clonotype was seen many times. Its antigen is not identified. A much larger clone sits a single nucleotide away, making a read error possible. TCRdb re-analysed the multiplex PCR reads in MiXCR, keeping a single row per CDR3 protein. The sample comprises around 110,000 distinct CDR3 sequences, under 40% of which are singletons, and under 6.5% rests with the top ten. The lymph nodes were axillary draining lymph nodes from breast cancer patients. Points from the study as a whole: Tumor T cell lymph node origin was a supported hypothesis, not proven.

V and J are TRBV6-6 and TRBJ1-4; 9 nucleotides align to TRBD1. This clonotype was sampled from a female donor with breast cancer. Some clones in this sample may be carry-over from other donors' samples. The sample was axillary lymph node tissue. The CDR3 DNA sequence: TGTGCCAGCGGTTACGGACAGGGGTTTGAAAAACTGTTTTTT. Its translation is CASGYGQGFEKLFF.